This T cell receptor beta chain originates from a study of blood T cell repertoires in COVID-19. Study information: From T cells, B-cell-depleted T cells, or PBMCs came the material, which was cDNA or gDNA.

CDR1 is SEHNR, CDR2 FQNEAQ, per germline (reference sequence). With 8 bases removed from V and 4 bases from J, the gap between germline ends came to 18 bases. There are 15 residues in the CDR3. Clones were read by immunoSEQ multiplex PCR, and TCRdb kept only the in-frame ones, dropping some. The table shows tens of thousands of clones, with 70% to 80% occurring only once. The sequencing sample was made of peripheral blood. This clonotype was obtained from a human donor in a cohort sampled during active COVID-19. This rearrangement joins TRBV7-9 to TRBJ1-3, with TRBD1 as a possible D gene (6 bases). The CDR3 loop is CASGPGQRTGNTIYF. The CDR3 region has the DNA TGTGCCAGCGGACCGGGACAACGGACAGGAAACACCATATATTTT.